This T cell receptor (beta chain) is from a study of response to subunit inactivated influenza vaccine. Study-level findings and limits: It was the authors' suggestion that each seasonal influenza vaccination recruits few new T cells.

TCRdb reanalysed the RT-PCR reads using MiXCR and keeps one entry per CDR3 protein. Here the sample spans 450,000 to 600,000 distinct CDR3 sequences, roughly 7.9% being singletons. Germline trimming cut 3 bases from V and 5 bases from J; bases unmatched to any gene: 7. This CDR3 has 15 residues. From germline, CDR1 is DFQATT and CDR2 SNEGSKA (reference sequence). There are a few counts of this clonotype. The antigen remains undetermined. This sequence was found in a man between 50 and 69 years old who received an inactivated influenza vaccine. This sequence joins TRBV20-1 and TRBJ2-2; the match to TRBD2 covers 9 bases. Sequenced here: PBMCs from blood, sampled roughly 24 months after vaccination. The CDR3 is CSASGGRARTGELFF. The CDR3 bases are TGCAGTGCTAGTGGCGGGAGGGCCCGGACCGGGGAGCTGTTTTTT.